Here is one TCR beta chain with its context. Its antigen is unknown. One base away there is no much larger clone; base qualities are not given. Deep-level sequencing was performed on ex vivo total memory CD4+ samples, with a detection sensitivity of one cell in 200,000. The QIAamp DNA Micro Kit was used to extract genomic DNA from cell pellets, and the quantity and purity of the genomic DNA were checked by spectrophotometry. Amplification of TCR Vbeta CDR3 regions was performed with the immunoSEQ multiplex PCR assay. The amplicons were sequenced on the Illumina HiSeq platform. Retrieved sequences were 87 nucleotides long and contained the CDR3 region. The study's processing was this. A clonotype was defined as a unique productive TCR Vbeta nucleotide sequence and was quantified by productive template frequency from ImmunoSEQ Analyzer V3.0. A threshold at the top 5th percentile of each frequency-ranked repertoire was used to define expanded clonotypes. Repertoire overlap was calculated as Chao-Jaccard with the R package fossil and was visualized by nonmetric multidimensional scaling with the R package MASS. This immuneACCESS table, as held by TCRdb, lists in-frame sequences with V and J called but not all clones. Of the missing ones, under half trace to an unresolved V gene in checked studies; the others have no known cause. From that table come the V and J calls and clone size; the DNA was used to work out D and trimming. Present in this sample are some 30,000 clones, roughly four fifths of which were seen just once. The ten largest clones capture approximately 1.7% of the sample.

Looking up the germline V gene yields CDR1 SGHNT and CDR2 YENEEA. The CDR3 contains 15 residues, cysteine and phenylalanine counted. The only DNA kept is the CDR3, 45 bases in frame from the first base. From V the trimming removes 1 base and from J it removes 5 bases, while the gene matches leave 5 bases of the junction unaccounted for. These data come from a study of human CD4 T cells and Enterobacteriaceae (dated by TCRdb to between 2020 and 2021). On a FACSAria III, memory CD4+ T cells were FACS-sorted to over 95% purity, defined as all CD4+ cells except CD45RA+CCR7+CD95- naive cells. Blood from healthy donors was obtained from blood donation centers in Switzerland. Total CD4+ T cells and monocytes were enriched by positive selection with CD4 and CD14 magnetic microbeads. CD8+, CD14+, CD16+, CD56+, CD19+ and CD25-bright cells were excluded prior to sorting. In a couple of blood donors, total memory CD4+ T cells were sequenced directly ex vivo to assess in vivo expansion of bacteria-reactive clonotypes. Ficoll-Paque Plus was used to isolate peripheral blood mononuclear cells from donor blood.

Overall study outcomes, separate from this receptor: The reactivity of ex vivo clonotypes was inferred solely by matching the nucleotide sequences of those clonotypes to CFSE-low cultures from the same donors. Compared with specific clonotypes, broadly cross-reactive clonotypes seemed more expanded ex vivo, with about 55% of the 19 and about 60% of the roughly 34 falling in the top 5%.

The sequence is built from TRBV11-3 and TRBJ2-1, and 7 bases in between align with TRBD2. Sequencing was performed on memory CD4+ T cells from blood. Interpreted using the paper, the cell subset or site label stands for: total memory CD4 T cells sorted directly ex vivo, unstimulated. The receptor's source is a human donor in good health. For the CDR3, the sequence is CASSLGTSADNEQFF. In nucleotide form, the sequence is TGTGCCAGCAGCTTAGGTACTAGCGCCGACAATGAGCAGTTCTTC. With the rest looked up from the reference TRBV11-3 and TRBJ2-1 genes rather than sequenced, the full variable domain is EAGVVQSPRYKIIEKKQPVAFWCNPISGHNTLYWYLQNLGQGPELLIRYENEEAVDDSQLPKDRFSAERLKGVDSTLKIQPAELGDSAVYLCASSLGTSADNEQFFGPGTRLTVL.